Shown below are 14 T cell receptor beta chains from a single sample sequenced in a study of T cell responses to AZD1222 COVID-19 vaccine. Generated by immunoSEQ multiplex PCR, the TCRdb table keeps only in-frame clones and is missing some. The table includes some 170,000 clones, over 80% detected once. The sequences come from peripheral blood, collected 28 days after the second dose of the MenACWY control vaccine. The source is an adult who received the MenACWY meningococcal vaccine as a control.

The CDR3 is CASSEGQGRNTIYF. CDR3 DNA sequence: TGTGCCAGCAGTGAAGGACAGGGAAGAAACACCATATATTTT. The chain carries TRBV6-1 and TRBJ1-3; TRBD1 matches 7 bases. The length of the CDR3 is 14 residues. Germline V gene sequence: CDR1 MNHNS, CDR2 SASEGT. Trimming at V came to 1 base and at J to 5 bases, leaving 2 bases not matched to a gene.

The chain links TRBV6-6 to TRBJ1-5, with D perhaps TRBD1 (5 bases). The CDR3 contains 13 residues. Germline CDR1 reads MNHNY; CDR2 reads SVGAGI (reference sequence). V dropped 2 bases and J dropped 5 bases, with 7 bases sitting between them. The CDR3 DNA reads TGTGCCAGCAGTTACGAAGGGGATCAGCCCCAGCATTTT. Translating gives CASSYEGDQPQHF.

The chain is built from TRBV7-8 and TRBJ2-7; unclear D gene. CDR3 length equals 12 residues. The V gene lost 3 bases and the J gene lost 5 bases, with 8 bases spanning the gap. Germline V gene sequence: CDR1 SGHVS, CDR2 FQNEAQ. The CDR3: CASSFMGHEQYF. Written as DNA, the CDR3 is TGTGCCAGCAGCTTTATGGGCCACGAGCAGTACTTC.

V is TRBV25-1 and J is TRBJ1-2, with 8 bases lining up with TRBD1. Trimming cost V 5 bases and J 0 bases; bases outside gene matches: 5. The germline gives CDR1 MGHDK, CDR2 SYGVNS. There are 15 residues in the CDR3. The CDR3 sequence: CASSTHRGSNYGYTF. The CDR3 DNA follows: TGTGCCAGCAGTACCCACAGGGGGTCTAACTATGGCTACACCTTC.

The chain is built from TRBV5-1 and TRBJ1-1; tentatively, D is TRBD1 (6 bases). Trimming removed 6 bases from V and 3 bases from J, with 18 bases in between. Germline CDR1 is SGHRS and CDR2 is YFSETQ. CDR3 size: 15 residues. CDR3: CASTITGRTDTEAFF. CDR3 bases: TGCGCCAGCACAATAACAGGACGGACAGACACTGAAGCTTTCTTT.

This rearrangement joins TRBV11-3 to TRBJ2-5; the D gene is possibly TRBD1 (6 bases). V dropped 5 bases and J dropped 5 bases, with 21 bases sitting between them. The CDR3 is 16 amino acids. CDR1 and CDR2 (germline): SGHNT, YENEEA. CDR3 residues: CASSARGRGNRETQYF. CDR3 nucleotide sequence: TGTGCCAGCAGCGCACGAGGCAGGGGTAATAGGGAGACCCAGTACTTC.

This chain uses TRBV28 with TRBJ1-3; 9 bases are a match to TRBD1. J gave up 4 bases and V 5 bases, and 6 bases lay outside the gene matches. Germline V gene lookup returns CDR1 MDHEN and CDR2 SYDVKM. The CDR3 is made up of 15 amino acids. This chain's CDR3 is CASSAAGTGGNTIYF. CDR3 coding DNA: TGTGCCAGCAGTGCTGCCGGGACAGGGGGAAACACCATATATTTT.

The chain couples TRBV2 to TRBJ2-7, with 12 positions matching TRBD2. From germline, CDR1 is SNHLY and CDR2 FYNNEI. The CDR3 loop spans 16 amino acids. Trimming cost V 6 bases and J 0 bases; bases outside gene matches: 6. This CDR3 is CASRPRTSGISYEQYF. The CDR3 coding sequence is TGTGCCAGCAGACCTCGGACTAGCGGGATCTCCTACGAGCAGTACTTC.

This chain uses TRBV30 with TRBJ1-4; D may be TRBD1 (5 bases). In germline, CDR1 is GTSNPN, CDR2 SVGIG (reference sequence). Trimming left V 6 bases short and J 0 bases short, with 8 bases between. This CDR3 region has 13 residues. As DNA, the CDR3 is TGTGCCTGTAGACAGCCAACTAATGAAAAACTGTTTTTT. Translating gives CACRQPTNEKLFF.

The CDR3 spells CASSLVRGSGANVLTF. The CDR3 DNA is TGTGCCAGCAGCTTAGTCAGGGGCTCTGGGGCCAACGTCCTGACTTTC. The chain employs TRBV7-6 and TRBJ2-6; possibly TRBD1 for D (6 bases). The CDR3 consists of 16 residues. In germline, CDR1 is SGHVS, CDR2 FNYEAQ. Trimming left V 1 base short and J 0 bases short, with 7 bases between.

This clone has only one observation. The chain has TRBV6-5 and TRBJ2-7, with no clear D. The germline V and J ends were trimmed by 0 bases and 0 bases, with 12 bases remaining between them. CDR1 MNHEY and CDR2 SVGAGI come from the germline V gene. The CDR3 extends over 16 amino acids. The DNA of the CDR3 is TGTGCCAGCAGTTACTCGAGAGGCGAGACCTCCTACGAGCAGTACTTC. Residues: CASSYSRGETSYEQYF.

This rearrangement joins TRBV6-5 to TRBJ1-2; no firm D call. Germline assignment: CDR1 MNHEY and CDR2 SVGAGI. There are 14 residues in the CDR3. Trimming stripped 6 bases from V and 0 bases from J, with 11 bases between. As DNA, the CDR3 is TGTGCCAGCAGACGACACCGCACTAACTATGGCTACACCTTC. Protein: CASRRHRTNYGYTF.

The chain employs TRBV5-1 and TRBJ1-1, with 10 bases matching TRBD1. Germline V lookup: CDR1 SGHRS, CDR2 YFSETQ. V lost 3 bases, J lost 3 bases, and 2 bases stayed unmatched. This CDR3 spans 14 amino acids. The CDR3 reads CASSWTGGHTEAFF. CDR3 in DNA: TGCGCCAGCAGCTGGACAGGGGGACACACTGAAGCTTTCTTT.

The rearrangement links TRBV4-1 to TRBJ1-2, with D perhaps matching TRBD1 (5 bases). The CDR3 is made up of 14 amino acids. Germline assignment: CDR1 MGHRA and CDR2 YSYEKL. V lost 1 base, J lost 6 bases, and 12 bases lay in between. The CDR3 coding sequence is TGCGCCAGCAGCCAAGGAGGGGAGTCCGATGGCTACACCTTC. Protein sequence: CASSQGGESDGYTF.